Listed below are T cell receptor beta chains from one sample, sequenced in a study of blood T cell repertoires in COVID-19. Produced via immunoSEQ multiplex PCR; TCRdb's table is partial and in-frame only. The sample comprises 55,000 or so clones, approximately 80% of which are singletons, and more than 15% rests with the top ten. The specimen was peripheral blood. These receptors all come from a man aged 25-45 years with COVID-19, enrolled during active disease. CDR3s include the opening cysteine and the closing phenylalanine or tryptophan. A D gene is named only where the DNA matches it firmly. The size entry is marked missing in some rows and otherwise reads once, few, many or a size class.

d_call clone_size j_call v_call cdr3_nt cdr3_aa
. . TRBJ2-3 TRBV15 TGTGCCACCAGCAGGGCCACAGATACGCAGTATTTT CATSRATDTQYF
. . TRBJ1-1 TRBV30 TGTGCCTGGAGTGTACACAGGACTGAAGCTTTCTTT CAWSVHRTEAFF
. . TRBJ2-3 TRBV4-1 TGCGCCAGCAGGGAGGGGCCACTCTCCTCCACAGATACGCAGTATTTT CASREGPLSSTDTQYF
. few TRBJ1-1 TRBV9 TGTGCCAGCAGCCAGTCTGTAGGCGGGAGAAGGTCGAACACTGAAGCTTTCTTT CASSQSVGGRRSNTEAFF
TRBD1 . TRBJ2-1 TRBV6-5 TGTGCCAGCAGTTCCGGGACAGTAGACTACAATGAGCAGTTCTTC CASSSGTVDYNEQFF
TRBD1 . TRBJ1-2 TRBV6-1 TGTGCCAGCAGTGAAGCGGCTCAGGGGGTCTATGGCTACACCTTC CASSEAAQGVYGYTF
. . TRBJ2-7 TRBV11-3 TGTGCCAGCAGCTTAATGGCCGAGCAGTACTTC CASSLMAEQYF
. . TRBJ2-7 TRBV5-4 TGTGCCAGCAGCGGGGAACAGGTCTACGAGCAGTACTTC CASSGEQVYEQYF
. . TRBJ1-2 TRBV19 TGTGCCAGTAGTCCCAAAACGAGGGGGATAGGTGGCTACACCTTC CASSPKTRGIGGYTF
. . TRBJ1-1 TRBV19 TGTGCCAGTAGTATAGGAAGGGGCAGCTCTATGAACACTGAAGCTTTCTTT CASSIGRGSSMNTEAFF
. . TRBJ1-1 TRBV7-2 TGTGCCAGCAGCTCAACAATTCCCGACACTGAAGCTTTCTTT CASSSTIPDTEAFF
. . TRBJ1-4 TRBV20-1 TGCAGTGCCAGTCAGGGTGGTAGGGAAAAACTGTTTTTT CSASQGGREKLFF
. . TRBJ2-5 TRBV10-3 TGTGCCATCAGCTCCCAAGAGACCCAGTACTTC CAISSQETQYF
TRBD1 . TRBJ2-5 TRBV18 TGTGCCAGCTCACCTCCGGGACAGCCACAAAAGACCCAGTACTTC CASSPPGQPQKTQYF
TRBD2 . TRBJ2-1 TRBV7-9 TGTGCCAGCAGCATGGGACTAGCTCTTGGCAATGAGCAGTTCTTC CASSMGLALGNEQFF
TRBD2 . TRBJ2-5 TRBV14 TGTGCCAGCAGCCAAGAATCGGGAGGCCATCAAGAGACCCAGTACTTC CASSQESGGHQETQYF
. . TRBJ1-2 TRBV13 TGTGCCAGCAGCTTACCCGGTATCGGCTACACCTTC CASSLPGIGYTF
. . TRBJ1-6 TRBV28 TGTGCCAGCAGTCCAGGCCGCCGCAATTTCCACTATAATTCACCCCTCCACTTT CASSPGRRNFHYNSPLHF
. . TRBJ1-5 TRBV6-6 TGTGCCAGCAGTTATCCGAGTATGCCCCAGCATTTT CASSYPSMPQHF
TRBD2 few TRBJ2-5 TRBV7-2 TGTGCCAGCAGCCCCGGACTAGCGGGGAAAGAGACCCAGTACTTC CASSPGLAGKETQYF
TRBD2 once TRBJ2-1 TRBV3-1/TRBV3-2 TGTGCCAGCAGCCAAGAAATCGGGACTAGTTGGATAAAAAATTACAATGAGCAGTTCTTC CASSQEIGTSWIKNYNEQFF
. . TRBJ1-1 TRBV7-9 TGTGCCAGCAGCTTCAGGGCCTCTTCGAACACTGAAGCTTTCTTT CASSFRASSNTEAFF
. once TRBJ1-1 TRBV28 TGTGCCAGCAGTTTCGAAGGGGCTGGTGAAGCTTTCTTT CASSFEGAGEAFF
TRBD2 . TRBJ2-1 TRBV4-1 TGCGCCAGCAGCCTACAACCCGGGACTAGCGGGGGGGCGTTCTTC CASSLQPGTSGGAFF
. . TRBJ2-1 TRBV5-5 TGTGCCAGCAGCTTGGGTGGGAGAGACTACAATGAGCAGTTCTTC CASSLGGRDYNEQFF
TRBD1 . TRBJ1-1 TRBV6-5 TGTGCCAGCAGTTACGAGACAGGGGGTAGTCGGACTGAAGCTTTCTTT CASSYETGGSRTEAFF
. . TRBJ1-1 TRBV5-1 TGCGCCAGCAAAGTTCTGGGGAGGCACACTGAAGCTTTCTTT CASKVLGRHTEAFF